This paragraph covers one T cell receptor (beta chain) sequence. Other nucleotide sequences in the sample specify the same CDR3. The source of the sample is a study of blood T cell repertoires in COVID-19. Across the study: Sites across the United States, Italy and Spain contributed samples from acute and convalescent COVID-19.

CDR3 length: 14 residues. Losses at the gene ends were 1 base for V and 7 bases for J; bases not matched to a gene: 0. Looked up from germline, CDR1 is LGHDT and CDR2 is YNNKEL (reference sequence). Participants were aged about 18 to 100 years from about 25 US areas. In the authors' methods: Quantification of nucleated cells was approximated via reference gene primer amplification. Sequencing used immunoSEQ multiplex PCR; TCRdb keeps in-frame clones, though not all of them. V and J calls plus clone size are reproduced from that table; the DNA served to infer D and trimming. The data contain fewer than 450,000 clones, around 91% of them singletons.

The clonotype was recovered from a man between 18 and 35 years old who had recovered from COVID-19. The chain is built from TRBV3-1 (or the pseudogene TRBV3-2) and TRBJ2-5; TRBD2 matches at 13 bases. The material sequenced was PBMCs or T cells enriched from blood (not recorded which). The CDR3 coding sequence is TGTGCCAGCAGCCAAGGACTAGCGGGGGGGACCCAGTACTTC. Encoded protein: CASSQGLAGGTQYF.